This T cell receptor (beta chain) is drawn from a study of cytomegalovirus exposure and HLA in healthy donors. Study findings and constraints: Clonal expansion, a later analysis showed, was greater in HLA-associated TCR beta chains than in equally common others. Certain sequence variants were highly shared and formed a cluster, and this cluster was likely a sequencing artifact. In a later analysis, across HLA loci, associated TCR counts were highest for DRB1, lowest for HLA-C. Roughly even sequencing depth across donors was the assumption behind the presence/absence analyses.

Trimming pared 0 bases from V and 2 bases from J, leaving 11 bases between. Looked up from germline, CDR1 is SQVTM and CDR2 is ANQGSEA. This CDR3 contains 14 residues. PCR primers comprised 60 Vbeta and 13 Jbeta primers. Here immunoSEQ multiplex PCR was the method, and the copy in TCRdb shows in-frame clones only, minus some. The table shows roughly 130,000 clones, with 80% occurring only once. About this clone itself: Its matching antigen is unknown.

The chain recombines TRBV29-1 with TRBJ2-7; D is perhaps TRBD2 (5 bases). Material: PBMCs. The receptor's source is a man aged 35-49 years in good health and CMV-seronegative. The CDR3 DNA follows: TGCAGCGTTGAAGATCGAGAGGGAACCTACGAGCAGTACTTC. Amino acid sequence: CSVEDREGTYEQYF.